This is a list of T cell receptor beta chains from one sample in a study. TCRdb's copy holds only in-frame clones and misses some; the assay was immunoSEQ multiplex PCR. Of 40,000 to 55,000 clones in the sample, approximately 93% were seen once. Sequenced: PBMCs. The source of these receptors is a man between 40 and 49 years old with rheumatoid arthritis. Each CDR3 is given with its conserved first and last residue. The order of the fields is clone size, J gene, D gene, V gene, CDR3 DNA, CDR3 protein. D genes are given only for firm matches. Size values are once, few and many counts, or a class for expanded clones, and some rows have none.

NA	TRBJ2-3	TRBD2	TRBV15	TGTGCCACCACCCTCCGAAAAGCGGGAGAATCGGATACGCAGTATTTT	CATTLRKAGESDTQYF
NA	TRBJ1-2	TRBD1	TRBV4-2	TGTGCCAGCAGCCAGGAGACAGGGCCAAACTATGGCTACACCTTC	CASSQETGPNYGYTF
NA	TRBJ2-1	NA	TRBV7-8	TGTGCCAGCAGCCCAGTGGGGTCGGGCTATGAGCAGTTCTTC	CASSPVGSGYEQFF
NA	TRBJ2-2	TRBD1	TRBV5-1	TGCGCCAGCAGCCTCGACAGGGGTGGCACCGGGGAGCTGTTTTTT	CASSLDRGGTGELFF
NA	TRBJ1-4	NA	TRBV30	TGTGCCTGGAGTGTGAATGAAAAACTGTTTTTT	CAWSVNEKLFF
NA	TRBJ1-3	TRBD1	TRBV7-9	TGTGCCAGCAGCTTAGGACAGGGGTTCGGAAACACCATATATTTT	CASSLGQGFGNTIYF
NA	TRBJ1-5	NA	TRBV15	TGTGCCACCAGCAGAGAGGGCGCGTTGGGGAGCAATCAGCCCCAGCATTTT	CATSREGALGSNQPQHF
once	TRBJ2-1	NA	TRBV7-9	TGTGCCAGCAGCTTAGAAGGGAATGAGCAGTTCTTC	CASSLEGNEQFF
NA	TRBJ2-1	TRBD1	TRBV10-1	TGCGCCAGCAGTTTGGACAGGGGTGGGTACAATGAGCAGTTCTTC	CASSLDRGGYNEQFF
few	TRBJ2-5	NA	TRBV3-1/TRBV3-2	TGTGCCAGCAGCCTAGAGACCCAGTACTTC	CASSLETQYF
NA	TRBJ1-4	NA	TRBV18	TGTGCCAGCTCACCTTCCGGGACACCGGAAAAACTGTTTTTT	CASSPSGTPEKLFF
few	TRBJ1-5	NA	TRBV30	TGTGCCTGGAACAACGGGGGTAACCAGCCCCAGCATTTT	CAWNNGGNQPQHF
NA	TRBJ2-7	NA	TRBV12-3/TRBV12-4	TGTGCCAGCAGACCCAGTGTTACCTACGAGCAGTACTTC	CASRPSVTYEQYF
NA	TRBJ1-2	TRBD1	TRBV29-1	TGCAGCGTAGGATCGACAGGGGATAACTATGGCTACACCTTC	CSVGSTGDNYGYTF
NA	TRBJ1-1	NA	TRBV2	TGTGCCAGCATTCAAACTGGGACACGGACTGAAGCTTTCTTT	CASIQTGTRTEAFF
once	TRBJ1-1	NA	TRBV18	TGTGCCAGCTCACCACAGGGGACTAACACTGAAGCTTTCTTT	CASSPQGTNTEAFF
NA	TRBJ1-1	TRBD1	TRBV5-1	TGCGCCAGCAGGCGACAGGGGATGAACACTGAAGCTTTCTTT	CASRRQGMNTEAFF
NA	TRBJ2-1	TRBD2	TRBV7-3	TGTGCCAGCAGCTTAACCGGGGGGGCCAATGAGCAGTTCTTC	CASSLTGGANEQFF
NA	TRBJ1-1	NA	TRBV15	TGTGCCACCAGCAGGTGGGGGGGGCGGGACACTGAAGCTTTCTTT	CATSRWGGRDTEAFF
NA	TRBJ1-6	TRBD1	TRBV27	TGTGCCAGCAGTTTATTTGGGAACAGGGGTAGAGTCTCCTATAATTCACCCCTCCACTTT	CASSLFGNRGRVSYNSPLHF
NA	TRBJ1-1	TRBD1	TRBV19	TGTGCCAGTAGAGGGGACAGGTCCACTGAAGCTTTCTTT	CASRGDRSTEAFF
NA	TRBJ2-6	NA	TRBV27	TGTGCCAGCAGTTTAGATCGGGGCGCCTGGCCTGGGGCCAACGTCCTGACTTTC	CASSLDRGAWPGANVLTF
NA	TRBJ1-6	NA	TRBV3-1/TRBV3-2	TGTGCCAGCAGCGCACAGATTTATAATTCACCCCTCCACTTT	CASSAQIYNSPLHF
NA	TRBJ2-1	NA	TRBV5-1	TGCGCCAGCAGCTTGACCACTTTGGATGAGCAGTTCTTC	CASSLTTLDEQFF
once	TRBJ2-7	NA	TRBV7-9	TGTGCCAGCAGCTCCCCGACAGGTTCTGAGTACGAGCAGTACTTC	CASSSPTGSEYEQYF
NA	TRBJ1-1	TRBD1	TRBV3-1/TRBV3-2	TGTGCCAGCAGCCAATTCAACAGGGGGTCTCTTGGAGCTTTCTTT	CASSQFNRGSLGAFF
NA	TRBJ1-1	TRBD1	TRBV7-9	TGTGCCAGCAGCTTGGGACAGATGAACACTGAAGCTTTCTTT	CASSLGQMNTEAFF
NA	TRBJ1-6	NA	TRBV11-2	TGTGCCAGCAGCTTAGATCAAGGGCTCTCCTATAATTCACCCCTCCACTTT	CASSLDQGLSYNSPLHF
NA	TRBJ1-1	NA	TRBV30	TGTGCCTGGAGTGTGAACACTGAAGCTTTCTTT	CAWSVNTEAFF
NA	TRBJ1-2	NA	TRBV12-3/TRBV12-4	TGTGCCAGCGTGGGCTATGGCTACACCTTC	CASVGYGYTF
NA	TRBJ2-7	NA	TRBV9	TGTGCCAGCAGCGTAGGGGGAACCCGCGAGCAGTACTTC	CASSVGGTREQYF
NA	TRBJ2-1	TRBD1	TRBV5-4	TGTGCCAGCAGCCCCCCTCCGACAGGGGTCAGTGAGCAGTTCTTC	CASSPPPTGVSEQFF
NA	TRBJ2-1	NA	TRBV7-6	TGTGCCAGCAGCTCAGGTTACAATGAGCAGTTCTTC	CASSSGYNEQFF
NA	TRBJ1-1	NA	TRBV27	TGTGCCAGCAGTTTACTCCCCGGGGTCGGTCTCACTGAAGCTTTCTTT	CASSLLPGVGLTEAFF
NA	TRBJ1-1	NA	TRBV27	TGTGCCAGCAGATGGATTCAAGCCACTGAAGCTTTCTTT	CASRWIQATEAFF
few	TRBJ2-1	TRBD1	TRBV11-2	TGTGCCAGCCTCGAGGGACAGGGGGAATACAATGAGCAGTTCTTC	CASLEGQGEYNEQFF
NA	TRBJ2-3	NA	TRBV20-1	TGCAGTGCTAGTAACCCACGGGGAGAAGCAGATACGCAGTATTTT	CSASNPRGEADTQYF
NA	TRBJ1-6	NA	TRBV12-5	TGTGCACTAGTCCTGCGGGTGTTCTTT	CALVLRVFF
NA	TRBJ2-2	NA	TRBV24-1	TGTGCCACCAGTGACAGGGCCGCGAACACCGGGGAGCTGTTTTTT	CATSDRAANTGELFF
NA	TRBJ1-5	NA	TRBV7-2	TGTGCCAGCAGCTTAGTCCGAGATCAGCCCCAGCATTTT	CASSLVRDQPQHF
NA	TRBJ2-1	NA	TRBV28	TGTGCCAGCACCACCCGTGGCGGGAAGGTTGAGCAGTTCTTC	CASTTRGGKVEQFF
NA	TRBJ1-2	NA	TRBV28	TGTGCCAGCAGGACAGGAGCTAACTATGGCTACACCTTC	CASRTGANYGYTF
NA	TRBJ2-1	TRBD2	TRBV19	TGTGCCAGTAGCTCCCCCGGGACTAGCGGTTACAATGAGCAGTTCTTC	CASSSPGTSGYNEQFF
NA	TRBJ2-5	NA	TRBV3-1/TRBV3-2	TGTGCCAGCAGCACCGTCGTGGGGGGCAAAGAGACCCAGTACTTC	CASSTVVGGKETQYF
NA	TRBJ2-5	NA	TRBV7-6	TGTGCCAGCAGCTCCACAATGGTTGGGACCCAGTACTTC	CASSSTMVGTQYF
NA	TRBJ2-7	NA	TRBV5-6	TGTGCCAGCAGCTCCCGTCGGCAGGGCGCACCCGCCTACGAGCAGTACTTC	CASSSRRQGAPAYEQYF
NA	TRBJ2-1	NA	TRBV29-1	TGCAGCGTTCAACCCTTAGCGGACTCCTACAATGAGCAGTTCTTC	CSVQPLADSYNEQFF
NA	TRBJ2-2	NA	TRBV7-6	TGTGCCAGCAGCTTGACGGGGTTCACCGGGGAGCTGTTTTTT	CASSLTGFTGELFF